This T cell receptor beta chain was retrieved from a study of blood T cell repertoires in COVID-19 (dated by TCRdb to 2020 to 2021). General notes on the study: Collaborator samples came from the United States, Italy and Spain and covered acute and convalescent phases of COVID-19. The samples were drawn from two sources: the first 160 participants of the ongoing ImmuneRACE study, and fewer than 1,500 subjects contributed by 6 global collaborators. The repertoires were released in a freely available public database intended as a resource for research on the immune response to SARS-CoV-2. HLA class I and class II types, where available, came from metadata supplied by the sample provider rather than from assay-based typing. The material from the prospective study consisted of cDNA or gDNA derived from T cells, B-cell-depleted T cells, or PBMCs. Deeply sampled blood TCRbeta repertoires from subjects exposed to, actively infected with, or recovered from COVID-19 were included in the dataset. Sample metadata almost always included a de-identified subject ID, COVID-19 status, age in years and sex. Points the paper makes about the study in general: How much clinical and demographic metadata was included differed by source and by participant, and the metadata was provided uncurated.

About this clone: Its recognized antigen is unknown. No much larger clonotype is one base removed from it; base qualities were not supplied.

TCRbeta CDR3 regions were amplified from genomic DNA using the immunoSEQ Assay, a bias-controlled multiplex PCR. The authors' pipeline ran thus. Within the assay, amplification of reference gene primers was used to estimate how many nucleated cells each sample contained. To quantify the absolute abundance of each unique TCRbeta CDR3 rearrangement, sequence reads were collapsed and filtered. Productive Simpson clonality was computed per sample as the square root of Simpson's diversity index over productive rearrangements. Sourced from immuneACCESS, this table was stored by TCRdb with only in-frame sequences that have V and J called. A share of the clones is absent; for the studies checked, an unresolved V gene accounts for under half, and the remainder has no known explanation. Clone size and V and J calls were adopted from that table, with D and trimming inferred from the DNA. For this sample the table gives about 240,000 clones, of which approximately 86% were detected only once. The ten most abundant clones make up about 7.1% of the sample.

Whole blood was collected in K2EDTA tubes by collaborating institutions according to the institutions' own protocols. For TCRbeta analysis, collaborator samples were shipped as frozen whole blood, as isolated PBMCs, or as DNA extracted from either sample type. From its cysteine to its phenylalanine, the CDR3 spans 15 amino acids. The retained sequence is limited to the CDR3, 45 bases, with the frame set at the first base. The trim is 1 base for V and 2 bases for J, with a gap of 10 bases between the germline ends. In the germline V gene (reference sequence), CDR1 corresponds to LGHDT and CDR2 to YNNKEL.

The specimen sequenced was peripheral blood. This clonotype was obtained from a woman between 65 and 79 years old with active or convalescent COVID-19. This receptor chain uses TRBV3-1 (or the pseudogene TRBV3-2) and TRBJ2-3; no D segment can be confidently identified. The CDR3 in this case is CASSQVQNSTDTQYF. The nucleotide sequence reads TGTGCCAGCAGCCAAGTTCAAAACTCCACAGATACGCAGTATTTT.